The clone carrying this T cell receptor beta chain has ten or more counts. The target antigen is unknown. TCRdb used MiXCR to reprocess the 5' RACE reads, holding one entry per CDR3 protein. The data contain some 54,000 distinct CDR3 sequences, roughly 7.3% of them seen just once; the ten biggest clones take up around 8.7%. The data were obtained in a study of CD8 T cells in ankylosing spondylitis. Study results and caveats: The disease-linked clones had a CD8+ phenotype and low blood frequencies.

V dropped 5 bases and J dropped 0 bases, with 8 bases sitting between them. CDR1 is SQVTM, CDR2 ANQGSEA, per germline. The CDR3 sequence is 13 residues long. This TCR derives from a female donor with ankylosing spondylitis or in good health (not recorded which). Sequenced input: blood, either unsorted or a sorted T cell fraction (not recorded which). The V gene is TRBV29-1, the J gene TRBJ1-5, with no clear D. The CDR3: CSVLISSNQPQHF. For the CDR3, the DNA is TGCAGCGTTCTAATCTCTAGCAATCAGCCCCAGCATTTT.